This T cell receptor (beta chain) was sequenced for a study of control samples from healthy donors and cancer patients. Germline CDR1 is LGHNA and CDR2 is YNFKEQ. J lost 8 bases, V lost 1 base, and 5 bases had no gene match. The CDR3 length is 15 residues. Measured with immunoSEQ multiplex PCR; TCRdb has only the in-frame clones, and not every one. The profile shows over 85,000 clones, approximately 90% of them singletons. This clonotype was sampled from a woman aged 18-29 years in good health. The rearrangement joins TRBV4-2 to TRBJ2-1, with TRBD2 matching over 10 bases. The sequenced sample was blood. The CDR3 region is CASSQGAGGDHEQFF. The CDR3 nucleotides read TGTGCCAGCAGCCAAGGAGCGGGGGGGGATCATGAGCAGTTCTTC.